The 15 T cell receptor beta chains below all came from one sample that was sequenced in a study of blood T cell repertoires in COVID-19. Generated by immunoSEQ multiplex PCR, the TCRdb table keeps only in-frame clones and is missing some. The sample shows over 65,000 clones, 86% of them seen only once. The specimen sequenced was peripheral blood. These receptors came from a man aged 25-40 years with acute or convalescent COVID-19.

This chain joins TRBV20-1 and TRBJ1-2; perhaps TRBD1 as D (5 bases). Between the trimmed V and J ends, which lost 3 bases and 4 bases, there was a span of 21 bases. CDR1 and CDR2 from the germline V gene are DFQATT and SNEGSKA (reference sequence). The CDR3 is made up of 16 amino acids. CDR3 protein: CSASSGRERVSYGYTF. As DNA, the CDR3 is TGCAGTGCTAGTTCGGGCAGGGAAAGGGTTAGCTATGGCTACACCTTC.

This chain uses TRBV11-2 with TRBJ2-1; no reliable D call. The CDR3 consists of 15 residues. Germline V gene lookup returns CDR1 SGHAT and CDR2 FQNNGV. V lost 4 bases to trimming and J lost 5 bases, with 15 bases between them. The CDR3 is CASSSLRGLNNEQFF. As DNA, the CDR3 is TGTGCCAGCAGCTCCCTCCGCGGCCTTAACAATGAGCAGTTCTTC.

The J gene is TRBJ1-3, the V gene TRBV7-2; no clear D. V was trimmed by 1 base and J by 0 bases, leaving 7 bases between them. The V gene's germline CDR1 is SGHTA and CDR2 FQGNSA. The CDR3 runs 15 residues. This chain's CDR3 is CASSLGTVSGNTIYF. CDR3 bases: TGTGCCAGCAGCTTAGGAACAGTCTCTGGAAACACCATATATTTT.

The chain joins TRBV10-3 to TRBJ1-4; 7 bases are a match to TRBD1. Germline values: CDR1 ENHRY, CDR2 SYGVKD. The CDR3 is 17 residues long. The V and J ends lost 2 bases and 5 bases, in that order; junction bases with no gene match: 11. CDR3 sequence (DNA): TGTGCCATCAGTGAGGTTGGAGGAGGGGGCGAGAATGAAAAACTGTTTTTT. Its translation: CAISEVGGGGENEKLFF.

The CDR3 DNA sequence: TGTGCCTGGAGGGCTGGACTAGCGAACACAGATACGCAGTATTTT. Translation: CAWRAGLANTDTQYF. The chain joins TRBV30 to TRBJ2-3; 9 bases are shared with TRBD2. The CDR3 sequence is 15 residues long. The germline V gene has CDR1 GTSNPN and CDR2 SVGIG (reference sequence). Trimming removed 3 bases from V and 2 bases from J; junction bases left unmatched: 6.

The chain recombines TRBV5-4 with TRBJ2-7; 11 bases fit TRBD1. Germline CDR1 SGHNT, CDR2 YYREEE (reference sequence). This CDR3 is built from 14 residues. Trimming cost V 4 bases and J 3 bases; bases outside gene matches: 3. The CDR3 DNA reads TGTGCCAGCAGCCCGGGGACAGGGGGCTACGAGCAGTACTTC. Protein sequence: CASSPGTGGYEQYF.

The chain joins TRBV27 to TRBJ2-1; D is possibly TRBD1 (5 bases). The CDR3 length is 14 residues. Trimming stripped 3 bases from V and 9 bases from J, with 15 bases between. Germline-derived CDR1 and CDR2 are MNHEY and SMNVEV (reference sequence). Written as DNA, the CDR3 is TGTGCCAGCAGTTTGTCCCTACAGGATCCTGAGCAGTTCTTC. It translates to CASSLSLQDPEQFF.

Worth noting for this clone: One junction end does not reproduce the germline sequence, and a read error may be involved. This rearrangement joins TRBV7-3 to TRBJ1-2, with D uncertain. The CDR3 is 17 amino acids. The germline gives CDR1 SGHTA, CDR2 FQGTGA. The chain's CDR3 is CASSPDPFGSRNSGYTF. CDR3 sequence (DNA): TGTGCCAGCAGCCCCGACCCTTTCGGGAGTCGTAACTCTGGCTACACCTTC.

V usage is TRBV18 and J usage is TRBJ1-1, with 10 bases identical to TRBD1. The CDR3 consists of 13 residues. The V and J ends lost 5 bases and 5 bases, in that order; junction bases with no gene match: 2. CDR1 and CDR2 from the germline V gene are KGHSH and LQKENI. The DNA of the CDR3 is TGTGCCAGCTCATCGGACAGGGGGACTGAAGCTTTCTTT. It codes for CASSSDRGTEAFF.

This clone showed up just a few times. The chain's CDR3 is CASSFTGGIQYF. The DNA of the CDR3 is TGTGCCAGCAGTTTTACAGGGGGCATTCAGTACTTC. The chain carries TRBV27 and TRBJ2-4, with TRBD1 matching over 8 bases. Germline loops: CDR1 MNHEY, CDR2 SMNVEV (reference sequence). With V trimmed by 3 bases and J by 9 bases, 1 base remained unmatched. This CDR3 has 12 amino acids.

The chain links TRBV28 to TRBJ1-4; the D gene is possibly TRBD1 (5 bases). Trimming stripped 3 bases from V and 8 bases from J, with 13 bases between. Germline CDR1 reads MDHEN; CDR2 reads SYDVKM. The CDR3 consists of 14 residues. The CDR3 loop reads CASSLTAFREKLFF. CDR3 nucleotide sequence: TGTGCCAGCAGTTTGACAGCGTTTCGGGAAAAACTGTTTTTT.

This rearrangement joins TRBV2 to TRBJ2-2; tentative D call: TRBD2 (6 bases). Germline V gene sequence: CDR1 SNHLY, CDR2 FYNNEI. The CDR3 runs 15 residues. V gave up 4 bases and J gave up 4 bases, with 13 bases separating them. CDR3 sequence (DNA): TGTGCCAGCAGTGGTCGGGAGCCTAGCACCGGGGAGCTGTTTTTT. It codes for CASSGREPSTGELFF.

This clone was seen only once. This sequence joins TRBV6-6 and TRBJ1-2; 10 positions match TRBD1. The CDR3 is 15 residues long. Germline-derived CDR1 and CDR2 are MNHNY and SVGAGI (reference sequence). With 4 bases clipped from V and 8 bases from J, the junction kept 10 bases outside the gene matches. The DNA for the CDR3 is TGTGCCAGCAGTTTCCCCGGGACAGGGGTGGGAGGCTACACCTTC. Translation gives CASSFPGTGVGGYTF.

This chain joins TRBV4-2 and TRBJ2-7, with 8 bases lining up with TRBD2. The CDR3 spans 15 residues. CDR1 and CDR2 (germline): LGHNA, YNFKEQ. V trimming: 0 bases; J trimming: 7 bases; junction bases outside the gene matches: 8. The CDR3 is CASSQDPGGEREQYF. DNA of the CDR3: TGTGCCAGCAGCCAAGATCCGGGAGGGGAGAGAGAGCAGTACTTC.

This rearrangement joins TRBV19 to TRBJ2-1, with 9 bases matching TRBD1. The germline V gene encodes CDR1 LNHDA and CDR2 SQIVND (reference sequence). This CDR3 is built from 15 residues. The ends lost 8 bases at V and 3 bases at J; junction bases unmatched: 8. The CDR3 loop reads CASRPMTGGYNEQFF. Here the CDR3 DNA reads TGTGCCAGTCGCCCTATGACAGGGGGCTACAATGAGCAGTTCTTC. The full variable domain, rest sourced from reference TRBV19 and TRBJ2-1, is DGGITQSPKYLFRKEGQNVTLSCEQNLNHDAMYWYRQDPGQGLRLIYYSQIVNDFQKGDIAEGYSVSREKKESFPLTVTSAQKNPTAFYLCASRPMTGGYNEQFFGPGTRLTVL.